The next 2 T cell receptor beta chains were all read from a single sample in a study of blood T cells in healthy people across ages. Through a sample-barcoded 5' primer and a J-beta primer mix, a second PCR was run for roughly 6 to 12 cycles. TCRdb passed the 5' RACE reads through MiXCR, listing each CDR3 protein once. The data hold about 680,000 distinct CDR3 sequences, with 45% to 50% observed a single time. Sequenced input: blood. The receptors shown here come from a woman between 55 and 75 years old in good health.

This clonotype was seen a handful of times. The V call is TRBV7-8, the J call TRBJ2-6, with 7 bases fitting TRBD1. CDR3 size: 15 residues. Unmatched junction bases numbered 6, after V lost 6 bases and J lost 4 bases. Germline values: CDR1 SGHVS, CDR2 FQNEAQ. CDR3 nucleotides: TGTGCCAGCAGTTCAGACAGGGCCGGGGCCAACGTCCTGACTTTC. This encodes CASSSDRAGANVLTF.

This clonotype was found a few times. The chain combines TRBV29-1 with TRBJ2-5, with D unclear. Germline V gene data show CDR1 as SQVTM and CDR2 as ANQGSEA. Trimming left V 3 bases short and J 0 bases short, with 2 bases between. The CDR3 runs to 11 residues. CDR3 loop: CSVDYQETQYF. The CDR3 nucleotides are TGCAGCGTTGACTACCAAGAGACCCAGTACTTC.